The 9 T cell receptor beta chains below all came from one sample that was sequenced in a study of cytomegalovirus exposure and HLA in healthy donors. With 60 Vbeta and 13 Jbeta primers, the PCR was carried out. Only in-frame clones appear in the TCRdb table, and some are missing; sequencing was by immunoSEQ multiplex PCR. The sample shows about 170,000 clones, 84% of them seen only once. What was sequenced was PBMCs. All receptors come from a boy aged 2 to 10 in good health and CMV-seronegative.

This chain joins TRBV28 and TRBJ2-2, with TRBD2 matching over 8 bases. Germline V gives CDR1 MDHEN, CDR2 SYDVKM. J gave up 7 bases and V 3 bases, and 1 base lay outside the gene matches. The CDR3 consists of 13 residues. The CDR3 loop reads CASSFGRVGELFF. The CDR3 nucleotides are TGTGCCAGCAGTTTCGGGAGGGTCGGGGAGCTGTTTTTT.

The V and J genes are TRBV7-6 and TRBJ2-1; the D is unclear. With 5 bases removed from V and 8 bases from J, the gap between germline ends came to 10 bases. Germline CDR1 and CDR2: SGHVS and FNYEAQ. CDR3 size: 12 residues. This chain's CDR3 is CASSLFSDEQFF. Written as DNA, the CDR3 is TGTGCCAGCAGCCTTTTTTCTGATGAGCAGTTCTTC.

The chain joins TRBV11-2 to TRBJ1-4; maybe TRBD1 (5 bases). Germline CDR1 and CDR2: SGHAT and FQNNGV. The CDR3 has 19 amino acids. With 2 bases removed from V and 4 bases from J, the gap between germline ends came to 23 bases. The CDR3 is CASSLLRREVTASNEKLFF. CDR3 DNA sequence: TGTGCCAGCAGCTTATTGAGGCGGGAAGTGACAGCTAGTAATGAAAAACTGTTTTTT. Supplemented by reference TRBV11-2 and TRBJ1-4, the full variable domain reads EAGVAQSPRYKIIEKRQSVAFWCNPISGHATLYWYQQILGQGPKLLIQFQNNGVVDDSQLPKDRFSAERLKGVDSTLKIQPAKLEDSAVYLCASSLLRREVTASNEKLFFGSGTQLSVL.

V is TRBV4-1 and J is TRBJ2-1; D not certain. CDR3 length: 14 amino acids. Germline-derived CDR1 and CDR2 are MGHRA and YSYEKL. Between the trimmed V and J ends, which lost 4 bases and 2 bases, there was a span of 9 bases. This chain's CDR3 is CASSLTSPYNEQFF. Here the CDR3 DNA reads TGCGCCAGCAGCCTAACTTCGCCCTACAATGAGCAGTTCTTC.

The gene calls are TRBV18 and TRBJ1-1; no definite D call. The germline V and J ends were trimmed by 1 base and 11 bases, with 32 bases remaining between them. The CDR3 loop spans 19 amino acids. The V gene's germline CDR1 is KGHSH and CDR2 LQKENI. This CDR3 reads CASSPQTVFSGAGRSVAFF. DNA for the CDR3: TGTGCCAGCTCACCACAAACAGTATTTTCAGGTGCCGGCCGTAGTGTGGCTTTCTTT.

V and J are TRBV7-9 and TRBJ2-1, with 7 positions matching TRBD1. J lost 2 bases, V lost 4 bases, and 5 bases had no gene match. The CDR3 loop spans 15 amino acids. Germline CDR1 and CDR2: SEHNR and FQNEAQ (reference sequence). The CDR3 loop reads CASSSRDSPYNEQFF. CDR3 DNA sequence: TGTGCCAGCAGCTCCCGGGACAGTCCCTACAATGAGCAGTTCTTC. The variable domain in full, completed from reference TRBV7-9 and TRBJ2-1, reads DTGVSQNPRHKITKRGQNVTFRCDPISEHNRLYWYRQTLGQGPEFLTYFQNEAQLEKSRLLSDRFSAERPKGSFSTLEIQRTEQGDSAMYLCASSSRDSPYNEQFFGPGTRLTVL.

Written as DNA, the CDR3 is TGTGCCAGCAGCTTAGCCAGCGGAGGGCAGTACTTC. Encoded protein: CASSLASGGQYF. The J gene is TRBJ2-7, the V gene TRBV7-9; D might be TRBD2 (5 bases). The germline V gene encodes CDR1 SEHNR and CDR2 FQNEAQ (reference sequence). The ends were cut back, 0 bases at V and 9 bases at J, with 9 bases in the middle. There are 12 residues in the CDR3.

This clone occurred once. The genes are TRBV18 and TRBJ1-2; 11 bases are shared with TRBD1. Germline CDR1 reads KGHSH; CDR2 reads LQKENI. This CDR3 is built from 16 residues. Trimming at V came to 3 bases and at J to 8 bases, leaving 11 bases not matched to a gene. CDR3 sequence: CASSPLLGQGAEGYTF. DNA for the CDR3: TGTGCCAGCTCACCGCTACTTGGACAGGGGGCGGAAGGCTACACCTTC.

The CDR3 loop is CATSRGSAGSGHEQFF. CDR3 DNA sequence: TGTGCCACCAGCAGAGGCTCGGCAGGGTCCGGGCATGAGCAGTTCTTC. The chain couples TRBV15 to TRBJ2-1, with a weak D call TRBD1 (5 bases). Per the germline V gene, CDR1 is LNHNV and CDR2 is YYDKDF (reference sequence). This CDR3 has 16 residues. V shed 1 base and J shed 8 bases, with 18 bases lying between them.